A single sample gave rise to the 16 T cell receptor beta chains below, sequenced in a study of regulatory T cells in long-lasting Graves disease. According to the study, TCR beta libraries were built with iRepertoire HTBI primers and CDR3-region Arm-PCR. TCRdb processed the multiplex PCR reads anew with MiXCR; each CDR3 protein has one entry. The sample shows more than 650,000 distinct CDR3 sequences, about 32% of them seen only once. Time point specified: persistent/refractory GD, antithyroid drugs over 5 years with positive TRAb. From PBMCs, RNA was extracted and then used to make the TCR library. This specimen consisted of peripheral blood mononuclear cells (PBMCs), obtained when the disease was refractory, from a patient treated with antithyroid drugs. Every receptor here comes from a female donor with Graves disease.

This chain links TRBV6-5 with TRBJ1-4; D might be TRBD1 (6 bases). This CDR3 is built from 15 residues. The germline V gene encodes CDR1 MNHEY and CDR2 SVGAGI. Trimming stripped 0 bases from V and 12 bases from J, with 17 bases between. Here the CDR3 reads CASSYSAGHLLQLFF. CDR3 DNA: TGTGCCAGCAGTTACTCAGCGGGACATCTTTTACAACTGTTTTTT.

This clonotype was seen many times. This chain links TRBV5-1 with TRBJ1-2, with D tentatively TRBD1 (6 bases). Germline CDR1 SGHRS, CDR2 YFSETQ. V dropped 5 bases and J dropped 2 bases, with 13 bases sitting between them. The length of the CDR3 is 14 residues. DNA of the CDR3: TGCGCCAGCAGTTCGGGGGGCGGGAACTATGGCTACACCTTC. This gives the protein CASSSGGGNYGYTF.

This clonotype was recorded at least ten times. The CDR3 nucleotides are TGTGCCAGCACCGCGGACAGGCGCTATGGCTACACCTTC. The encoded protein is CASTADRRYGYTF. The gene calls are TRBV28 and TRBJ1-2; 7 bases align to TRBD1. The V gene's germline CDR1 is MDHEN and CDR2 SYDVKM. The CDR3 covers 13 residues. The V gene end was trimmed by 7 bases and the J gene end by 4 bases; junction bases not matched to a gene: 6.

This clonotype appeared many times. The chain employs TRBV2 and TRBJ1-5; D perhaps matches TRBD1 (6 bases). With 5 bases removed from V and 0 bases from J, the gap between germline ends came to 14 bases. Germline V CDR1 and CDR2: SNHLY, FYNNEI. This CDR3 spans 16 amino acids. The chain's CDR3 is CASSRTVSDSNQPQHF. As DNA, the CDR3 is TGTGCCAGCAGTCGGACAGTTTCCGATAGCAATCAGCCCCAGCATTTT.

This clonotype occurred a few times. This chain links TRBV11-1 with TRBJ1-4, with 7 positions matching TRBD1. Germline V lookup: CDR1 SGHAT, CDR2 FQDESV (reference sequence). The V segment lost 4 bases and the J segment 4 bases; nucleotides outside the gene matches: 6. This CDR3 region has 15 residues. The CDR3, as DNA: TGTGCCAGCAGCTACCGTGGGACAGATAATGAAAAACTGTTTTTT. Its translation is CASSYRGTDNEKLFF.

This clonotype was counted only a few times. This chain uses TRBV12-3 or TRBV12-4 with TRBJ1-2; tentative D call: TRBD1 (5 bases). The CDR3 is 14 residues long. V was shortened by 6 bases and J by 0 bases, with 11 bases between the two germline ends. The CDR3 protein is CASRAQGANYGYTF. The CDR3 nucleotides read TGTGCCAGCAGGGCTCAGGGAGCTAACTATGGCTACACCTTC.

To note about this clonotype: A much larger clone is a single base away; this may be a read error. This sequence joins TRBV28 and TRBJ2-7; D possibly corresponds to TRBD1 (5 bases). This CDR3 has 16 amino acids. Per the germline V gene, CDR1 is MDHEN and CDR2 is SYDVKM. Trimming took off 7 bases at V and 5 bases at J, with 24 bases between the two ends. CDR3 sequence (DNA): TGTGCCAGCAACCCTCCCCGGAGAAGGGGCGGCGACGAGCAGTACTTC. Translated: CASNPPRRRGGDEQYF.

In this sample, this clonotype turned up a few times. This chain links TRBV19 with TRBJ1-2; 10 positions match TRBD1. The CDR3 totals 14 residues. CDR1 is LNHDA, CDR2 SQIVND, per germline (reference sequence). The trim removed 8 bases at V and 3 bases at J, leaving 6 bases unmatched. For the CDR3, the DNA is TGTGCCAGTTCCCGGGACAGGGGTGACTATGGCTACACCTTC. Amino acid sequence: CASSRDRGDYGYTF.

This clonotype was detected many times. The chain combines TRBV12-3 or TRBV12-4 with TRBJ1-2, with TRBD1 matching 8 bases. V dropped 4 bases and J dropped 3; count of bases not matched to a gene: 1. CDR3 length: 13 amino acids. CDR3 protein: CASSSDRDYGYTF. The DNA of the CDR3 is TGTGCCAGCAGTTCGGACAGGGACTATGGCTACACCTTC.

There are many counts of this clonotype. CDR3: CASSLASGIAGELFF. The CDR3 bases are TGTGCCAGCAGCTTAGCCTCGGGGATTGCCGGGGAGCTGTTTTTT. The V and J genes are TRBV7-9 and TRBJ2-2, with D possibly matching TRBD2 (5 bases). Germline V gene lookup returns CDR1 SEHNR and CDR2 FQNEAQ (reference sequence). There are 15 residues in the CDR3. Trimming stripped 0 bases from V and 6 bases from J, with 11 bases between.

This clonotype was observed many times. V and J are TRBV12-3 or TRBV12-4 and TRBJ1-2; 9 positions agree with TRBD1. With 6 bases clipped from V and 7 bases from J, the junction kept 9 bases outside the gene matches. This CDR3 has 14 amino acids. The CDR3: CASSYDRGKGGYTF. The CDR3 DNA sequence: TGTGCCAGCAGCTACGACAGGGGGAAGGGTGGCTACACCTTC.

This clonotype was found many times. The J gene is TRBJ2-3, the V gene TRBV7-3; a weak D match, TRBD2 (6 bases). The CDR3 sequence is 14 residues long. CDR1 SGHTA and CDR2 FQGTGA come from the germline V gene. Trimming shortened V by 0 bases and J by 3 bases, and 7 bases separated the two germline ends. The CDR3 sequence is CASSLTGGTDTQYF. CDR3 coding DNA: TGTGCCAGCAGCTTAACGGGGGGAACAGATACGCAGTATTTT.

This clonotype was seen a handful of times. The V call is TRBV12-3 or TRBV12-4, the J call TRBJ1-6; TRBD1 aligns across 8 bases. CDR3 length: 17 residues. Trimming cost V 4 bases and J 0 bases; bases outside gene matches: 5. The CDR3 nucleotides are TGTGCCAGCAGTTCCGGGGACAGGAGCTCCTATAATTCACCCCTCCACTTT. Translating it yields CASSSGDRSSYNSPLHF.

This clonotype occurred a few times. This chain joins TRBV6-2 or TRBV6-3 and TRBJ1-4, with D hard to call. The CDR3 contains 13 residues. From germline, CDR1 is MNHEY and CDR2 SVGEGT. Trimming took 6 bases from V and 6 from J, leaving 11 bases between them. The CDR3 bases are TGTGCCAGCAGGGGAAGAGGCGATGAAAAACTGTTTTTT. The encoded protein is CASRGRGDEKLFF.

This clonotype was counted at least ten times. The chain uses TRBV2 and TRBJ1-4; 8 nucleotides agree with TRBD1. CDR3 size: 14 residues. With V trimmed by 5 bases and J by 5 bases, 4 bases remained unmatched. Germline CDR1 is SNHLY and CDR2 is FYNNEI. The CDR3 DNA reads TGTGCCAGCAGTACGGGACAGGACAATGAAAAACTGTTTTTT. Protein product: CASSTGQDNEKLFF.

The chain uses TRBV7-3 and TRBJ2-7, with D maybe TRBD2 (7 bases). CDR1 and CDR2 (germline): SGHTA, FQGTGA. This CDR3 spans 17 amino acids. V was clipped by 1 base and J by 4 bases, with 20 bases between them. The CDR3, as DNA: TGTGCCAGCAGCTTAAAAGGGGGGGCGGGCAGAACTTACGAGCAGTACTTC. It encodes CASSLKGGAGRTYEQYF.